The source of this TCR beta chain is a study of CD8+ T cells in alopecia areata. Sequencing relied on a cDNA template that was reverse transcribed from extracted RNA. The protocol was immunoSEQ multiplex PCR, while the TCRdb copy is restricted to in-frame clones and leaves out a portion. The data show about 180,000 clones, 58% seen once. Treatment described: oral pan-JAK inhibitor, 5-10 mg twice daily. Trimming removed 3 bases from V and 8 bases from J, with 7 bases in between. Germline V lookup: CDR1 MGHRA, CDR2 YSYEKL. The CDR3 is 12 amino acids. This specimen was CD4+ T cells sorted from blood, taken at approximately week 60, from a patient treated with tofacitinib. The receptor was isolated from a human donor with alopecia areata. This rearrangement joins TRBV4-1 to TRBJ2-2, with no clear D. The DNA of the CDR3 is TGCGCCAGCAGCCATAGACAAGGGGAGCTGTTTTTT. This sequence encodes CASSHRQGELFF.